This T cell receptor beta chain is from a study of cytomegalovirus exposure and HLA in healthy donors. Study-wide background: An early release of data contained some 80 million unique TCRs, which came from HLA-typed donors. General study points: Later analysis indicated greater clonal expansion among HLA-associated TCR beta chains than among equally common other chains.

On this clone itself: Its antigen is unknown. Compared with germline, one end of the junction differs, possibly owing to a read error.

Germline V lookup: CDR1 SSHAT, CDR2 FNYEAQ (reference sequence). CDR3 length equals 15 residues. In the PCR, 60 Vbeta and 13 Jbeta primers were used. Repertoires were generated with immunoSEQ multiplex PCR, while TCRdb's copy carries only in-frame clones and drops some. This sample has 130,000 to 150,000 clones, with around three quarters found just once. The specimen was PBMCs. This clonotype was sampled from a man in his forties in good health and CMV-seropositive. The rearrangement joins TRBV7-7 to TRBJ2-2; TRBD2 agrees at 12 bases. The CDR3 sequence is CASSLAGGYPGELFF. The CDR3 DNA reads TGTGCCAGCAGCCTAGCGGGAGGGTATCCCGGGGAGCTGTTTTTT.